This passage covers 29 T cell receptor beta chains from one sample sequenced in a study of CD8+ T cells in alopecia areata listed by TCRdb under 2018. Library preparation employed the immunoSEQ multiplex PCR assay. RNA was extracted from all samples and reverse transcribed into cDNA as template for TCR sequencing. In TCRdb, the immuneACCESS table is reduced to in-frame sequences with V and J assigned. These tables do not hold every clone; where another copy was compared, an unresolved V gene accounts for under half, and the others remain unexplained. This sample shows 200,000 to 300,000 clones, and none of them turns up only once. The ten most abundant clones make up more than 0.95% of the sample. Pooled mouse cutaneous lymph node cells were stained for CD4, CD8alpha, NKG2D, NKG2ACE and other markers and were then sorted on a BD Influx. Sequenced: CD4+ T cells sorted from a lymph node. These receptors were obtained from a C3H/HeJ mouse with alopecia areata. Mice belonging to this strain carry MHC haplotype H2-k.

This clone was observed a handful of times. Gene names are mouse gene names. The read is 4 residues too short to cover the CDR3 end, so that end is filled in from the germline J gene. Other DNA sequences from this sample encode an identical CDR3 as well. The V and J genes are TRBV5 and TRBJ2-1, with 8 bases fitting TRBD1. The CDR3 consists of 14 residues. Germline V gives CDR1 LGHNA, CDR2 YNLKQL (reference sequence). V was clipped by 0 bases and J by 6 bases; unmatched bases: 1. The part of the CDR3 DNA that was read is TGTGCCAGCAGCCAAGACAGGGGGCGTGCT. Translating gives CASSQDRGRA. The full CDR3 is CASSQDRGRAEQFF.

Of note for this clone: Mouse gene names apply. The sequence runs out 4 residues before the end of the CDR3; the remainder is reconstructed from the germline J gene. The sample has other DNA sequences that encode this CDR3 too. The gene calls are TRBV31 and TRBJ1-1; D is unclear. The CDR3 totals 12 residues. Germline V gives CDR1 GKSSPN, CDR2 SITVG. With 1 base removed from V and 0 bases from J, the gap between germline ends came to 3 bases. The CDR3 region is CAWSRANTEVFF. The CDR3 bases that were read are TGTGCCTGGAGTCGTGCAAACACA.

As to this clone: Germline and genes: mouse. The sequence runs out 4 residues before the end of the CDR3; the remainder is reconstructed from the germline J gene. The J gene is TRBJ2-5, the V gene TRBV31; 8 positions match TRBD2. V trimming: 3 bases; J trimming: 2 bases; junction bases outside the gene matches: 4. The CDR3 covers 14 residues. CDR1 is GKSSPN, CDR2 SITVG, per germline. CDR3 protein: CAWRGWGAQDTQYF. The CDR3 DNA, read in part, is TGTGCCTGGAGAGGCTGGGGGGCCCAAGAC.

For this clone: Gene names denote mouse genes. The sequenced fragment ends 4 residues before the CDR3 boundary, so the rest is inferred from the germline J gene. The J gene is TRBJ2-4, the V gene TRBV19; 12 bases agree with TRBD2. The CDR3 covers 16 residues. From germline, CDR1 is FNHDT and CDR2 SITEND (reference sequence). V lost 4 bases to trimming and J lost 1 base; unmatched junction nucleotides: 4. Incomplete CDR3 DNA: TGTGCCAGCAGTCGACTGGGGGGGCGCGGTCAAAAC. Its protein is CASSRLGGRGQN. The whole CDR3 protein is CASSRLGGRGQNTLYF.

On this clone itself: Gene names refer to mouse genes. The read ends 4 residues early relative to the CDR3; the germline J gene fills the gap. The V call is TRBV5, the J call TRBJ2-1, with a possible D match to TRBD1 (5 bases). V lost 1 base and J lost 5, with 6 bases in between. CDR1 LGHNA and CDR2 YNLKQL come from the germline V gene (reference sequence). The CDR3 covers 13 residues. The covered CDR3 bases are TGTGCCAGCAGCCAAGGGACAAATGCT. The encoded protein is CASSQGTNA. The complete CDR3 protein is CASSQGTNAEQFF.

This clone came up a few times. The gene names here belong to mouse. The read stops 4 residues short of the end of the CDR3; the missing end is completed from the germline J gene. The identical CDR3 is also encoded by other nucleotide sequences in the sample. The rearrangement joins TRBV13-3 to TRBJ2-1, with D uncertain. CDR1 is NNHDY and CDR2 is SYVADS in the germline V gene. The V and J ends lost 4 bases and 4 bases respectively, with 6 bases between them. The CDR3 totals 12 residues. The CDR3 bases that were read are TGTGCCAGCAGTCCCAGTTATGCT. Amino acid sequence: CASSPSYA. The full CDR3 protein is CASSPSYAEQFF.

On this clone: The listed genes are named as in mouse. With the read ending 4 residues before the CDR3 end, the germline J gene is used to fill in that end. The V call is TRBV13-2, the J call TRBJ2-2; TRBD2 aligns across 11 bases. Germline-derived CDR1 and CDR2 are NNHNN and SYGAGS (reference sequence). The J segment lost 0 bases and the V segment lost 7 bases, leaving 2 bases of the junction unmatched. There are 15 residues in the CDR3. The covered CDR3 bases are TGTGCCAGCCGGGACTGGGGGTCAAACACCGGG. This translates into CASRDWGSNTG. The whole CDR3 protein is CASRDWGSNTGQLYF.

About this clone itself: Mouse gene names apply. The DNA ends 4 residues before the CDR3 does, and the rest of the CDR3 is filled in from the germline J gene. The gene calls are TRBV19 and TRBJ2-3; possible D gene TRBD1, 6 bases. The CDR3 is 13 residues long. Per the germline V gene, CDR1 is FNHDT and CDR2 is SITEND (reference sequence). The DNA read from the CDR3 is TGTGCCAGCAGTACCCGACAGGAAGAA. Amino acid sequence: CASSTRQEE. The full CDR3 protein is CASSTRQEETLYF.

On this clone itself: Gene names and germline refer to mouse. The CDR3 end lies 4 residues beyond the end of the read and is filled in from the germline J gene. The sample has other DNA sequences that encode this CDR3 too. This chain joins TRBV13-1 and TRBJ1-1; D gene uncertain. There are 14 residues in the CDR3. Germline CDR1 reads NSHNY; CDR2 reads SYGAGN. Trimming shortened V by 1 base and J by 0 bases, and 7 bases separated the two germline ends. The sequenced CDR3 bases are TGTGCCAGCAGTGATTCCCAGGCAAACACA. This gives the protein CASSDSQANT. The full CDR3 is CASSDSQANTEVFF.

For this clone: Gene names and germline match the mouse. The CDR3 sequence: CAWSLKGRGYNSPLYF. The sequenced CDR3 bases are TGTGCCTGGAGTCTAAAAGGCAGGGGCTATAATTCGCCC. This sequence joins TRBV31 and TRBJ1-6, with D maybe TRBD1 (6 bases). Read data end 3 residues before the CDR3 end; the end is taken from the germline J gene. TRBJ1-6 qualifies as an ORF whose function is uncertain. The CDR3 sequence is 16 residues long. Trimming removed 0 bases at V and 3 bases at J, with 12 bases between. The V gene's germline CDR1 is GKSSPN and CDR2 SITVG.

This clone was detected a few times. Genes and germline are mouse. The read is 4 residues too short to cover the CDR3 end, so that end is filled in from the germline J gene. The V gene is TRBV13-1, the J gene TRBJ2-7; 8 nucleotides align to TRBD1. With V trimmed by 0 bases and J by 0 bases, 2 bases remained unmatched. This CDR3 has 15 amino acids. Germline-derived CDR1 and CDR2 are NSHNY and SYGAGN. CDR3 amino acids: CASSDGGQDSYEQYF. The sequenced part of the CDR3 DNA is TGTGCCAGCAGTGATGGGGGACAGGACTCCTAT.

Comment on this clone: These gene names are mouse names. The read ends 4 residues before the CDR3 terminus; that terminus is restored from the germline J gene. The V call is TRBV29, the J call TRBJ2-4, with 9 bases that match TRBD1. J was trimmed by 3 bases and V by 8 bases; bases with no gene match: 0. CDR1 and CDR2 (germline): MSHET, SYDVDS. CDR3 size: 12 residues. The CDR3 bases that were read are TGTGCTAGCGGGACAGGGCAAAAC. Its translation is CASGTGQN. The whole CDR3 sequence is CASGTGQNTLYF.

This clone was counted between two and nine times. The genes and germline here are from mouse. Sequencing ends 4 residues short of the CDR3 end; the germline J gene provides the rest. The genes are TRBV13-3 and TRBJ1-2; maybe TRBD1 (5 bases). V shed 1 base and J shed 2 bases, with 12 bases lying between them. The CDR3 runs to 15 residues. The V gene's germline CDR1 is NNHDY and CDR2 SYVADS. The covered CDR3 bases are TGTGCCAGCAGTGATAACGGCAGGGATAACTCC. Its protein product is CASSDNGRDNS. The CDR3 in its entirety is CASSDNGRDNSDYTF.

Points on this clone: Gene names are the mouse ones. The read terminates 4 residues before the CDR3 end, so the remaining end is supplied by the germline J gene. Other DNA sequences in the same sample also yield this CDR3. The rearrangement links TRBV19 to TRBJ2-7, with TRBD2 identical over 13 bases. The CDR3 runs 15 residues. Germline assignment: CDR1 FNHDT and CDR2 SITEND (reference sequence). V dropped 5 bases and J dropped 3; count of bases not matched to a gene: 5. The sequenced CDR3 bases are TGTGCCAGCAGCCCGAGGGACTGGGGGGGCTAT. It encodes CASSPRDWGGY. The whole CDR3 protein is CASSPRDWGGYEQYF.

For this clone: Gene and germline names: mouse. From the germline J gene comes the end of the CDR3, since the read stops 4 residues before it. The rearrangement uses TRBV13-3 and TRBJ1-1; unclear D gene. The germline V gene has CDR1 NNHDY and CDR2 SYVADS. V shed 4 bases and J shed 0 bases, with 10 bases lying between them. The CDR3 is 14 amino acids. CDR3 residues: CASSPDKPNTEVFF. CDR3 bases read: TGTGCCAGCAGTCCCGACAAACCAAACACA.

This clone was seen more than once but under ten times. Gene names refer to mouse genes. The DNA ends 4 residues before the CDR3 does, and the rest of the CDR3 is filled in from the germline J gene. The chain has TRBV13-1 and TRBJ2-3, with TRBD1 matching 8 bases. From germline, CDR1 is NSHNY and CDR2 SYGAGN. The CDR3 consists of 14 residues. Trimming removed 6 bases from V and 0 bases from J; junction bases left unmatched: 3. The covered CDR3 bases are TGTGCCAGCAATCGACAGGGGAGTGCAGAA. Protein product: CASNRQGSAE. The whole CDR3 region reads CASNRQGSAETLYF.

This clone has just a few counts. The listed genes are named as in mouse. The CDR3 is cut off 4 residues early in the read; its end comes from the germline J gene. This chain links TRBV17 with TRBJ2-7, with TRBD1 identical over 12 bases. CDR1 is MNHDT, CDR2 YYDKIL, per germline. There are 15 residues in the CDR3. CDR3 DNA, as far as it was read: TGTGCTAGCAGTAGATGGGGACAGGGGGCTTAT. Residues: CASSRWGQGAY. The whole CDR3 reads CASSRWGQGAYEQYF.

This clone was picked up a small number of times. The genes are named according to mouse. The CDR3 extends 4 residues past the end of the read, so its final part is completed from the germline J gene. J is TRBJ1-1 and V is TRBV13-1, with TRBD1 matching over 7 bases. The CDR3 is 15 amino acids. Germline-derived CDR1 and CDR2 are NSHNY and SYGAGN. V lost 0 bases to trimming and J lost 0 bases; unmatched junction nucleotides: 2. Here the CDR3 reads CASSDVGTANTEVFF. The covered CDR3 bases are TGTGCCAGCAGTGATGTAGGGACAGCAAACACA.

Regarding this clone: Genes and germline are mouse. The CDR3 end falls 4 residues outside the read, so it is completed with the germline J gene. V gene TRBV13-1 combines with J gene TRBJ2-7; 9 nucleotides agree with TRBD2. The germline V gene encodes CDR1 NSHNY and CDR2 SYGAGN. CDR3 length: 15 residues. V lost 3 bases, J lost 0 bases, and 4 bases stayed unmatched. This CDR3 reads CASSVDWGSSYEQYF. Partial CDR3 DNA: TGTGCCAGCAGTGTGGACTGGGGTAGCTCCTAT.

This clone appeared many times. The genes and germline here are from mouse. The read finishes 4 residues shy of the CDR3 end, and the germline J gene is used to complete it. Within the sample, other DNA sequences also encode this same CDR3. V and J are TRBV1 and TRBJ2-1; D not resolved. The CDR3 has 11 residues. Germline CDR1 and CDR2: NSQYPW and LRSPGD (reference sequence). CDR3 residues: CTCSAGAEQFF. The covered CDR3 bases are TGCACCTGCAGTGCAGGGGCT.

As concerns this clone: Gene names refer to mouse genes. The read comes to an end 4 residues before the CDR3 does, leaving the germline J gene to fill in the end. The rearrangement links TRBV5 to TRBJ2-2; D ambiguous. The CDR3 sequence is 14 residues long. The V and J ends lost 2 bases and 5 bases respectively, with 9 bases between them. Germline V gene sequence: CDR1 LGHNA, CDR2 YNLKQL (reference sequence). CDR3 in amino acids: CASSQLRETGQLYF. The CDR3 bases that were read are TGTGCCAGCAGCCAACTTCGAGAGACCGGG.

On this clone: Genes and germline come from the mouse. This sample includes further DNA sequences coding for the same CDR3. CDR3 in amino acids: CASSIRQGAEQFF. The DNA read from the CDR3 is TGTGCCAGCAGTATTCGCCAGGGTGCT. The rearrangement uses TRBV19 and TRBJ2-1; tentatively, D is TRBD1 (5 bases). The observed sequence ends 4 residues before the CDR3 terminus, with the missing tail filled in from the germline J gene. Germline CDR1 reads FNHDT; CDR2 reads SITEND (reference sequence). This CDR3 has 13 amino acids. The V end was cut by 2 bases, the J end by 6 bases, with 9 bases between.

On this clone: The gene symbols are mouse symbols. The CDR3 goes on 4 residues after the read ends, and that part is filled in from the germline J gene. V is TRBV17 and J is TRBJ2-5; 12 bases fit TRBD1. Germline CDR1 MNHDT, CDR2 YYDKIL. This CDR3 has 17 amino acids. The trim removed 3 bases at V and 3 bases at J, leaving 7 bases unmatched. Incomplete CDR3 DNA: TGTGCTAGCAGTAGCCACGGGACAGGGGGCGGGCAAGAC. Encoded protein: CASSSHGTGGGQD. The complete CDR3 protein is CASSSHGTGGGQDTQYF. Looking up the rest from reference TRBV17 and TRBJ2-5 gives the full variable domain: DTTVKQNPRYKLARVGKPVNLICSQTMNHDTMYWYQKKPNQAPKLLLFYYDKILNREADTFEKFQSSRPNNSFCSLYIGSAGLEYSAMYLCASSSHGTGGGQDTQYFGPGTRLLVL.

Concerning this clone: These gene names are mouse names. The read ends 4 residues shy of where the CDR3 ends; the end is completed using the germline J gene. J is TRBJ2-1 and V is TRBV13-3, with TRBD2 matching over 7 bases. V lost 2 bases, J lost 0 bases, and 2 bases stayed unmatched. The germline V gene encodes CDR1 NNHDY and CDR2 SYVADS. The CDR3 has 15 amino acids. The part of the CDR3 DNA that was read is TGTGCCAGCAGTGACACTGGGGCTAACTATGCT. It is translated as CASSDTGANYA. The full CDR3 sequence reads CASSDTGANYAEQFF.

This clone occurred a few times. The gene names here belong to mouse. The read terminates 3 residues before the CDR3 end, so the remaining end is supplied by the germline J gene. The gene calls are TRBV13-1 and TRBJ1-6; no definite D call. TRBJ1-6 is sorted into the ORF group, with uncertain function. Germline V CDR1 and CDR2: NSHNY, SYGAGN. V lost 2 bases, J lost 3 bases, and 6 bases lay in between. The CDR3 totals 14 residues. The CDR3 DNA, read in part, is TGTGCCAGCAGTGAGCCAGTCTATAATTCGCCC. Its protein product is CASSEPVYNSP. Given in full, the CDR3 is CASSEPVYNSPLYF.

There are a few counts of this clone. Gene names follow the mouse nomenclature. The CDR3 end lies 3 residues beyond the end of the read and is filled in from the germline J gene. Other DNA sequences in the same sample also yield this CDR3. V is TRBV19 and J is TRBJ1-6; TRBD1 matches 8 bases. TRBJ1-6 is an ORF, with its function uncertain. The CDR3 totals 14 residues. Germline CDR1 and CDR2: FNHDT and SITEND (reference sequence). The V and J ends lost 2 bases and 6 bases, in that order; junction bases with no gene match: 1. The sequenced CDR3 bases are TGTGCCAGCAGTATCAGGGGGCGTAATTCGCCC. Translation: CASSIRGRNSP. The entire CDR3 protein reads CASSIRGRNSPLYF.

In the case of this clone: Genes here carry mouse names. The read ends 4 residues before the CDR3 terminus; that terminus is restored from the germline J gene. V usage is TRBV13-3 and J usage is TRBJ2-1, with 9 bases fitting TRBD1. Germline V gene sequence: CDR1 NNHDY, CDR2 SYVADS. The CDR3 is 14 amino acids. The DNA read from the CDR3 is TGTGCCAGCACAGGGACAGGGAATTGGGCT. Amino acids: CASTGTGNWA. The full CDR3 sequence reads CASTGTGNWAEQFF.

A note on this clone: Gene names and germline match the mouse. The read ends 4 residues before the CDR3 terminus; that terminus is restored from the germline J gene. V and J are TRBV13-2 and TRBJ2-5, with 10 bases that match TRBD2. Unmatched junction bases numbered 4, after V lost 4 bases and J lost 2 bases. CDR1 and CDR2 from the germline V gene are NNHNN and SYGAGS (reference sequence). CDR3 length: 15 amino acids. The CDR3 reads CASGHWGGGQDTQYF. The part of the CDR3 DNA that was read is TGTGCCAGCGGTCACTGGGGGGGTGGCCAAGAC.

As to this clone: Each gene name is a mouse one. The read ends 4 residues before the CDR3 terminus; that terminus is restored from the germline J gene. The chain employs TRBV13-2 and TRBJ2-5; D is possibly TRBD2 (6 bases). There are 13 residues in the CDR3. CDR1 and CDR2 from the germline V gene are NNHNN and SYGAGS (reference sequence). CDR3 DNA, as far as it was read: TGTGCCAGCGGTGACAACTGGGAAGAC. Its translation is CASGDNWED. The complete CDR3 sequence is CASGDNWEDTQYF.